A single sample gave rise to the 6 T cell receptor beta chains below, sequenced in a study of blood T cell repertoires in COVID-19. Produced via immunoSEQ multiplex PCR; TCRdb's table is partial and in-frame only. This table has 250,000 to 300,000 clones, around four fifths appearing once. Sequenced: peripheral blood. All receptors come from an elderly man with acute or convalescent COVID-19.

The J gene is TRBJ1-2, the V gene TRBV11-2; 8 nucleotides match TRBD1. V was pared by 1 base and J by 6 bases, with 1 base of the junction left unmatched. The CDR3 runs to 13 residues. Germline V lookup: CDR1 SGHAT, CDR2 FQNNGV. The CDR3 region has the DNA TGTGCCAGCAGCTTAGCAGGGGGCGATGGCTACACCTTC. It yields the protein CASSLAGGDGYTF.

The CDR3 nucleotides are TGTGCCAGCAGTGAGGGAGTAGGCGAGCAGTACTTC. It translates to CASSEGVGEQYF. The V gene is TRBV2, the J gene TRBJ2-7, with D perhaps TRBD2 (5 bases). Trimming left V 3 bases short and J 6 bases short, with 9 bases between. The V gene's germline CDR1 is SNHLY and CDR2 FYNNEI. This CDR3 comprises 12 residues. The variable domain in full, completed from reference TRBV2 and TRBJ2-7, reads EPEVTQTPSHQVTQMGQEVILRCVPISNHLYFYWYRQILGQKVEFLVSFYNNEISEKSEIFDDQFSVERPDGSNFTLKIRSTKLEDSAMYFCASSEGVGEQYFGPGTRLTVT.

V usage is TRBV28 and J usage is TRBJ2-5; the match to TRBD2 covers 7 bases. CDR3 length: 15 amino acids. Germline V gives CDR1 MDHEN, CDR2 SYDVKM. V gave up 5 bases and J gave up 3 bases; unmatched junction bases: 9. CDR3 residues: CASSVGGTGKETQYF. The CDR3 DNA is TGTGCCAGCAGTGTGGGGGGGACGGGGAAAGAGACCCAGTACTTC.

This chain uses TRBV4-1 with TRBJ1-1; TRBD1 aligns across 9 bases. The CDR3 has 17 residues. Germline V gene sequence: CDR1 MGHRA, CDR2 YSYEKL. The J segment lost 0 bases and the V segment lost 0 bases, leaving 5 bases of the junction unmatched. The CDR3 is CASSQDFGTGMNTEAFF. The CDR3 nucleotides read TGCGCCAGCAGCCAAGATTTTGGGACAGGGATGAACACTGAAGCTTTCTTT.

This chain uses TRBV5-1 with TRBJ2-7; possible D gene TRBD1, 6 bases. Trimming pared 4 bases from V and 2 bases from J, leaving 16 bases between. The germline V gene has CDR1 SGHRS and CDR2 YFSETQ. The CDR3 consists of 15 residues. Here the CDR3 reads CASSEGHVRTYEQYF. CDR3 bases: TGCGCCAGCAGCGAGGGACACGTTAGAACCTACGAGCAGTACTTC.

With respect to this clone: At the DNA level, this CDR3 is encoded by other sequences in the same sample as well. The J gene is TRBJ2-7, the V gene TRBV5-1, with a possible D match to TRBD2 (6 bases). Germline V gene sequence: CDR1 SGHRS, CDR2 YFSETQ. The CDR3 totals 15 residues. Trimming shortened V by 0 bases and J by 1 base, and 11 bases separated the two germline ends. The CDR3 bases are TGCGCCAGCAGCTTGGTTGTCGGGAGTTCCTACGAGCAGTACTTC. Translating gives CASSLVVGSSYEQYF.